A single sample gave rise to the 16 T cell receptor beta chains below, sequenced in a study of STAT3 mutations in large granular lymphocyte leukemia. Their antigens remain unidentified. The study's findings and limits: Every T-cell large granular lymphocyte leukemia patient had at least one immunodominant TCR beta clonotype.

Sequencing was performed with immunoSEQ multiplex PCR; in TCRdb, only in-frame clones are kept and a portion is missing. The sample yields 30,000 to 40,000 clones, about 90% seen once. Sequenced: peripheral blood mononuclear cells. These receptors came from a man between 60 and 75 years old with T-cell large granular lymphocyte leukemia. Some clones in this sample may be carry-over from other donors' samples.

This clone was detected once. This rearrangement joins TRBV5-4 to TRBJ2-2; D not resolved. With 0 bases removed from V and 0 bases from J, the gap between germline ends came to 12 bases. The CDR3 covers 17 residues. CDR1 and CDR2 (germline): SGHNT, YYREEE (reference sequence). CDR3 protein: CASSLGVWQANTGELFF. The CDR3 DNA reads TGTGCCAGCAGCTTGGGAGTTTGGCAGGCGAACACCGGGGAGCTGTTTTTT.

The rearrangement links TRBV5-1 to TRBJ1-4, with TRBD1 matching 8 bases. The germline V gene has CDR1 SGHRS and CDR2 YFSETQ. V was clipped by 0 bases and J by 8 bases; unmatched bases: 9. The CDR3 extends over 16 amino acids. CDR3 sequence: CASSLVSRGLGEKLFF. CDR3 sequence (DNA): TGCGCCAGCAGCTTGGTGTCCAGGGGGCTTGGGGAAAAACTGTTTTTT.

The CDR3 protein is CASSPLGEAAQEQYF. The CDR3 region has the DNA TGTGCCAGCTCACCATTAGGGGAGGCTGCTCAAGAGCAGTACTTC. The gene calls are TRBV18 and TRBJ2-7; maybe TRBD2 (6 bases). The V gene lost 2 bases and the J gene lost 7 bases, with 18 bases spanning the gap. Per germline, CDR1 KGHSH and CDR2 LQKENI. This CDR3 has 15 residues.

This clone was detected a few times. The V gene is TRBV9, the J gene TRBJ1-2, with D possibly TRBD1 on 6 matching bases. CDR3 length: 13 residues. V was cut by 4 bases and J by 8 bases, with 15 bases left in between. In germline, CDR1 is SGDLS, CDR2 YYNGEE. The chain's CDR3 is CASSQGGAGGYTF. The CDR3 nucleotides read TGTGCCAGCAGCCAAGGGGGGGCCGGGGGCTACACCTTC.

This chain connects TRBV19 to TRBJ1-5, with D unclear. In germline, CDR1 is LNHDA, CDR2 SQIVND (reference sequence). Trimming stripped 6 bases from V and 2 bases from J, with 14 bases between. The CDR3 has 15 residues. The CDR3 is CASSFGAPGNQPQHF. For the CDR3, the DNA is TGTGCCAGTAGCTTTGGAGCCCCGGGCAATCAGCCCCAGCATTTT.

The chain uses TRBV30 and TRBJ2-3, with TRBD2 matching over 9 bases. CDR1 is GTSNPN, CDR2 SVGIG, per germline (reference sequence). The CDR3 has 13 amino acids. The V segment lost 4 bases and the J segment 6 bases; nucleotides outside the gene matches: 5. CDR3 DNA: TGTGCCTGGACTGCAGGACTAGCGGATACGCAGTATTTT. Amino acid sequence: CAWTAGLADTQYF.

This chain uses TRBV7-2 with TRBJ1-3; D unresolved. V dropped 6 bases and J dropped 1 base, with 10 bases sitting between them. Germline values: CDR1 SGHTA, CDR2 FQGNSA. The CDR3 sequence is 14 residues long. The CDR3 loop is CASRSDISGNTIYF. In DNA form, the CDR3 reads TGTGCCAGCAGGTCCGACATTTCTGGAAACACCATATATTTT.

This rearrangement joins TRBV28 to TRBJ2-7, with D perhaps assigned TRBD1 or TRBD2 (5 bases each). The CDR3 is made up of 14 amino acids. In germline, CDR1 is MDHEN, CDR2 SYDVKM. The V end lost 3 bases, the J end lost 3 bases, and 12 bases lay between the germline ends. CDR3 residues: CASSFRGTLYEQYF. DNA for the CDR3: TGTGCCAGCAGTTTTCGTGGGACGCTCTACGAGCAGTACTTC.

The chain has TRBV6-6 and TRBJ2-7, with 10 bases identical to TRBD1. Germline V gene sequence: CDR1 MNHNY, CDR2 SVGAGI (reference sequence). The CDR3 loop spans 14 amino acids. The junction had 6 bases not matched to a gene; V was cut back by 7 bases and J by 3 bases. Here the CDR3 reads CASKPGQGIYEQYF. The CDR3 DNA follows: TGTGCCAGCAAACCGGGACAGGGGATCTACGAGCAGTACTTC.

The gene calls are TRBV7-9 and TRBJ1-5; 9 positions agree with TRBD1. Germline V gene lookup returns CDR1 SEHNR and CDR2 FQNEAQ (reference sequence). The length of the CDR3 is 14 residues. Germline trimming cut 5 bases from V and 4 bases from J; bases unmatched to any gene: 3. CDR3 region: CASSLGTGNQPQHF. The DNA of the CDR3 is TGTGCCAGCAGCCTCGGGACAGGGAATCAGCCCCAGCATTTT.

This sequence joins TRBV19 and TRBJ1-5, with D tentatively TRBD1 (5 bases). Trimming took off 8 bases at V and 6 bases at J, with 14 bases between the two ends. This CDR3 has 13 amino acids. The germline CDR1 and CDR2 sequences are LNHDA and SQIVND (reference sequence). The CDR3, as DNA: TGTGCCAGTGGAGGAGGGGCGGGTCAGCCCCAGCATTTT. As protein: CASGGGAGQPQHF.

The V gene is TRBV5-4, the J gene TRBJ2-5; D is possibly TRBD2 (6 bases). There are 15 residues in the CDR3. The germline V gene encodes CDR1 SGHNT and CDR2 YYREEE (reference sequence). Trimming shortened V by 4 bases and J by 5 bases, and 18 bases separated the two germline ends. The chain's CDR3 is CASSLRLGARETQYF. CDR3 nucleotide sequence: TGTGCCAGCAGCCTCAGACTAGGCGCCCGGGAGACCCAGTACTTC.

This clone was observed a few times. The rearrangement joins TRBV28 to TRBJ2-3; D might be TRBD1 or TRBD2, each matching 5 bases. CDR1 is MDHEN, CDR2 SYDVKM, per germline. Trimming removed 3 bases from V and 2 bases from J, with 12 bases in between. The CDR3 contains 15 residues. The CDR3, as DNA: TGTGCCAGCAGTTTGTCAGGGAGAGACACAGATACGCAGTATTTT. Its translation is CASSLSGRDTDTQYF.

V is TRBV7-2 and J is TRBJ2-5, with D unresolved. The V and J ends lost 4 bases and 5 bases respectively, with 8 bases between them. Germline CDR1 SGHTA, CDR2 FQGNSA. This CDR3 is 12 amino acids long. CDR3 nucleotide sequence: TGTGCCAGCAGCTCTAGGTGGGAGACCCAGTACTTC. It encodes CASSSRWETQYF. Based on the CDR3 plus reference TRBV7-2 and TRBJ2-5, the full variable domain is GAGVSQSPSNKVTEKGKDVELRCDPISGHTALYWYRQSLGQGLEFLIYFQGNSAPDKSGLPSDRFSAERTGGSVSTLTIQRTQQEDSAVYLCASSSRWETQYFGPGTRLLVL.

This chain uses TRBV9 with TRBJ1-4; TRBD1 agrees at 7 bases. In germline, CDR1 is SGDLS, CDR2 YYNGEE. The J segment lost 5 bases and the V segment lost 0 bases, leaving 7 bases of the junction unmatched. The CDR3 totals 16 residues. CDR3 protein: CASSVAPTGANEKLFF. The CDR3 DNA sequence: TGTGCCAGCAGCGTAGCGCCAACAGGGGCAAATGAAAAACTGTTTTTT. The full variable domain, with the rest looked up from reference TRBV9 and TRBJ1-4, is DSGVTQTPKHLITATGQRVTLRCSPRSGDLSVYWYQQSLDQGLQFLIQYYNGEERAKGNILERFSAQQFPDLHSELNLSSLELGDSALYFCASSVAPTGANEKLFFGSGTQLSVL.

The chain recombines TRBV30 with TRBJ2-5, with 8 bases matching TRBD1. V shed 3 bases, J shed 5 bases, and the junction held 8 bases outside the gene matches. In germline, CDR1 is GTSNPN, CDR2 SVGIG (reference sequence). The CDR3 sequence is 14 residues long. The CDR3 nucleotides are TGTGCCTGGAGGGAAGCAGGGGGCCGGGAGACCCAGTACTTC. This codes for CAWREAGGRETQYF.